This T cell receptor beta chain was sequenced during a study of type 1 and type 2 diabetes patients. Study-level findings and limits: Some expanded clones seen only in T1D might occur in additional T2D or control samples.

Germline V gives CDR1 DFQATT, CDR2 SNEGSKA (reference sequence). Trimming cost V 1 base and J 0 bases, with 9 bases left between them. The CDR3 is made up of 14 amino acids. Remarks on this clonotype: The antigen is unknown.

The PCR template was genomic DNA. Amplification of the beta chain CDR3 used 30 forward and 13 reverse multiplex primers. TCRdb re-called the multiplex PCR reads with MiXCR, one entry per CDR3 protein. Of about 290,000 distinct CDR3 sequences in the sample, around 50% were seen once. The origin of this receptor is a man between 18 and 29 years old with type 2 diabetes. Sequenced material: peripheral blood mononuclear cells (PBMCs). The rearrangement joins TRBV20-1 to TRBJ2-5, with D unclear. The CDR3 here is CSARGASYQETQYF. The CDR3 nucleotides read TGCAGTGCTAGAGGGGCCTCGTACCAAGAGACCCAGTACTTC.